Below, 32 T cell receptor beta chains from the same sample are listed, as sequenced in a study of T cell changes during pregnancy in multiple sclerosis. Sequencing used immunoSEQ multiplex PCR; TCRdb keeps in-frame clones, though not all of them. The sample shows about 53,000 clones, roughly nine tenths of them seen only once. The sample in question was CD8+ T cells from peripheral blood mononuclear cells, obtained before pregnancy. The origin of the receptors is a female donor with multiple sclerosis, enrolled in a pregnancy study.

This chain links TRBV12-5 with TRBJ1-1, with 7 bases lining up with TRBD1. The CDR3 contains 16 residues. V gave up 4 bases and J gave up 0 bases; unmatched junction bases: 8. From germline, CDR1 is LGHNT and CDR2 FRNRAP. This CDR3 reads CASGSRQGSLNTEAFF. The CDR3, as DNA: TGTGCTAGTGGTTCTCGACAGGGCTCCCTGAACACTGAAGCTTTCTTT.

The gene calls are TRBV6-6 and TRBJ1-5; D is ambiguous. V gave up 7 bases and J gave up 5 bases, with 18 bases separating them. Germline lookup yields CDR1 MNHNY and CDR2 SVGAGI (reference sequence). The CDR3 is 15 amino acids. The CDR3 nucleotides read TGTGCCAGCACCCCTTATGGTGAAAAGCATCAGCCCCAGCATTTT. This codes for CASTPYGEKHQPQHF.

This clone has only one observation. The chain uses TRBV6-4 and TRBJ1-4; 8 positions agree with TRBD1. Trimming at V came to 5 bases and at J to 5 bases, leaving 4 bases not matched to a gene. Germline V CDR1 and CDR2: MRHNA, SNTAGT. The CDR3 is made up of 14 amino acids. CDR3 loop: CASSSGTGNEKLFF. The CDR3 DNA is TGTGCCAGCAGTTCCGGGACAGGAAATGAAAAACTGTTTTTT.

The table lists this clone with many counts. The gene calls are TRBV6-4 and TRBJ2-3; 7 positions agree with TRBD2. The CDR3 is 15 residues long. Germline values: CDR1 MRHNA, CDR2 SNTAGT. V was pared by 4 bases and J by 0 bases, with 4 bases of the junction left unmatched. The CDR3 sequence: CASSVAGSSTDTQYF. The DNA of the CDR3 is TGTGCCAGCAGTGTAGCGGGCTCTAGCACAGATACGCAGTATTTT.

The chain uses TRBV19 and TRBJ2-7; D perhaps matches TRBD2 (5 bases). CDR3 length: 12 residues. CDR1 is LNHDA, CDR2 SQIVND, per germline (reference sequence). V was pared by 6 bases and J by 3 bases, with 9 bases between. The CDR3 reads CASSPGVYEQYF. The DNA for the CDR3 is TGTGCCAGTAGCCCCGGGGTCTACGAGCAGTACTTC.

The chain combines TRBV7-2 with TRBJ2-7; TRBD2 is a possible D gene (6 bases). The CDR3 covers 13 residues. Germline CDR1 SGHTA, CDR2 FQGNSA. Trimming took off 5 bases at V and 4 bases at J, with 12 bases between the two ends. The CDR3 DNA is TGTGCCAGCAGCGGGGGGACCGCGTACGAGCAGTACTTC. It is translated as CASSGGTAYEQYF. Combining the CDR3 with reference TRBV7-2 and TRBJ2-7 gives the whole variable domain GAGVSQSPSNKVTEKGKDVELRCDPISGHTALYWYRQSLGQGLEFLIYFQGNSAPDKSGLPSDRFSAERTGGSVSTLTIQRTQQEDSAVYLCASSGGTAYEQYFGPGTRLTVT.

The chain has TRBV7-6 and TRBJ2-7; a weak D match, TRBD1 (5 bases). Trimming took 1 base from V and 3 from J, leaving 19 bases between them. Germline CDR1 is SGHVS and CDR2 is FNYEAQ. The CDR3 length is 17 residues. The DNA of the CDR3 is TGTGCCAGCAGCTTAGGGACACCTACCCCAGCTTTCTACGAGCAGTACTTC. It yields the protein CASSLGTPTPAFYEQYF.

This clone was found a few times. The rearrangement links TRBV27 to TRBJ1-2; 8 nucleotides match TRBD1. The CDR3 covers 15 residues. V trimming: 5 bases; J trimming: 3 bases; junction bases outside the gene matches: 8. Germline CDR1 and CDR2: MNHEY and SMNVEV (reference sequence). The DNA for the CDR3 is TGTGCCAGCAGTCCCCCACCGACAGGGGACTATGGCTACACCTTC. Translating gives CASSPPPTGDYGYTF.

The chain uses TRBV25-1 and TRBJ1-2, with D hard to call. V was shortened by 3 bases and J by 5 bases, with 10 bases between the two germline ends. The CDR3 has 13 amino acids. Germline V CDR1 and CDR2: MGHDK, SYGVNS. The CDR3 DNA is TGTGCCAGCAGTGACAATCGAGGTTATGGCTACACCTTC. This gives the protein CASSDNRGYGYTF.

The V gene is TRBV7-2, the J gene TRBJ2-7, with 12 bases lining up with TRBD2. J gave up 5 bases and V 5 bases, and 7 bases lay outside the gene matches. The germline V gene has CDR1 SGHTA and CDR2 FQGNSA. There are 15 residues in the CDR3. CDR3 in amino acids: CASSPSGGAAHEQYF. CDR3 DNA: TGTGCCAGCAGCCCTAGCGGGGGGGCCGCCCACGAGCAGTACTTC.

The V and J genes are TRBV7-3 and TRBJ2-3; 15 bases align to TRBD2. With V trimmed by 4 bases and J by 2 bases, 7 bases remained unmatched. The CDR3 runs to 18 residues. Per the germline V gene, CDR1 is SGHTA and CDR2 is FQGTGA. The CDR3 is CASSSRGTSGGYTDTQYF. The DNA for the CDR3 is TGTGCCAGCAGCTCCCGGGGGACTAGCGGGGGGTACACAGATACGCAGTATTTT.

The rearrangement uses TRBV7-9 and TRBJ2-5, with 11 bases that match TRBD2. The DNA end is more similar to TRBJ2-7, so the J call may be wrong. This CDR3 contains 14 residues. Germline loops: CDR1 SEHNR, CDR2 FQNEAQ (reference sequence). The CDR3 loop reads CASSASGGRYEQYF. Here the CDR3 DNA reads TGTGCCAGCAGCGCTAGCGGGGGGAGGTACGAGCAGTACTTC.

V usage is TRBV7-6 and J usage is TRBJ1-1, with D perhaps matching TRBD1 (6 bases). The V end was cut by 5 bases, the J end by 0 bases, with 10 bases between. CDR3 length: 14 amino acids. Per germline, CDR1 SGHVS and CDR2 FNYEAQ. As DNA, the CDR3 is TGTGCCAGCAGCCCTGGACAGCTGAACACTGAAGCTTTCTTT. Translation gives CASSPGQLNTEAFF. The full variable domain, with the rest looked up from reference TRBV7-6 and TRBJ1-1, is GAGVSQSPRYKVTKRGQDVALRCDPISGHVSLYWYRQALGQGPEFLTYFNYEAQQDKSGLPNDRFSAERPEGSISTLTIQRTEQRDSAMYRCASSPGQLNTEAFFGQGTRLTVV.

The rearrangement links TRBV27 to TRBJ2-3; the match to TRBD2 covers 8 bases. The V gene end was trimmed by 5 bases and the J gene end by 0 bases; junction bases not matched to a gene: 1. CDR1 and CDR2 (germline): MNHEY, SMNVEV (reference sequence). The CDR3 has 14 amino acids. The CDR3 DNA is TGTGCCAGCAGTGGACTAGCTAGCACAGATACGCAGTATTTT. This encodes CASSGLASTDTQYF.

This rearrangement joins TRBV7-8 to TRBJ2-3, with no clear D. The CDR3 consists of 17 residues. Between the trimmed V and J ends, which lost 3 bases and 2 bases, there was a span of 18 bases. CDR1 is SGHVS and CDR2 is FQNEAQ in the germline V gene. The CDR3 DNA follows: TGTGCCAGCAGCTTTCTGCCCTCACGACACCTCACAGATACGCAGTATTTT. Amino acids: CASSFLPSRHLTDTQYF.

The rearrangement links TRBV5-1 to TRBJ2-1; D perhaps matches TRBD1 (6 bases). Trimming removed 2 bases from V and 4 bases from J, with 13 bases in between. Germline V gene data show CDR1 as SGHRS and CDR2 as YFSETQ. CDR3 length: 15 amino acids. The CDR3: CASSFTGTLYNEQFF. For the CDR3, the DNA is TGCGCCAGCAGCTTTACCGGGACATTGTACAATGAGCAGTTCTTC.

Only a few counts were recorded for this clone. The V gene is TRBV5-6, the J gene TRBJ1-2; TRBD1 matches 10 bases. Germline V lookup: CDR1 SGHDT, CDR2 YYEEEE. The ends lost 4 bases at V and 3 bases at J; junction bases unmatched: 18. This CDR3 is built from 19 residues. The CDR3 sequence is CASSPGQGQPDRHHYGYTF. CDR3 DNA sequence: TGTGCCAGCAGCCCGGGACAGGGGCAACCGGACCGCCATCACTATGGCTACACCTTC.

The rearrangement links TRBV15 to TRBJ1-4; the match to TRBD1 covers 7 bases. This CDR3 has 16 residues. Trimming at V came to 1 base and at J to 7 bases, leaving 9 bases not matched to a gene. Germline V CDR1 and CDR2: LNHNV, YYDKDF (reference sequence). Here the CDR3 reads CATSRVRTGGSEKLFF. In DNA form, the CDR3 reads TGTGCCACCAGCAGAGTTAGGACAGGTGGGAGTGAAAAACTGTTTTTT. The variable domain in full, with the rest retrieved from reference TRBV15 and TRBJ1-4, is DAMVIQNPRYQVTQFGKPVTLSCSQTLNHNVMYWYQQKSSQAPKLLFHYYDKDFNNEADTPDNFQSRRPNTSFCFLDIRSPGLGDTAMYLCATSRVRTGGSEKLFFGSGTQLSVL.

This clone is medium-sized in the sample. The rearrangement uses TRBV28 and TRBJ1-4, with D perhaps matching TRBD1 (5 bases). V gave up 5 bases and J gave up 3 bases, with 13 bases separating them. The CDR3 totals 15 residues. Germline CDR1 and CDR2: MDHEN and SYDVKM. The CDR3 spells CASSPDSAPNEKLFF. The CDR3, as DNA: TGTGCCAGCAGTCCCGACAGCGCCCCTAATGAAAAACTGTTTTTT. Supplemented by reference TRBV28 and TRBJ1-4, the full variable domain reads DVKVTQSSRYLVKRTGEKVFLECVQDMDHENMFWYRQDPGLGLRLIYFSYDVKMKEKGDIPEGYSVSREKKERFSLILESASTNQTSMYLCASSPDSAPNEKLFFGSGTQLSVL.

This sequence joins TRBV30 and TRBJ1-2; D gene unclear. V was cut by 3 bases and J by 0 bases, with 17 bases left in between. From germline, CDR1 is GTSNPN and CDR2 SVGIG (reference sequence). There are 16 residues in the CDR3. CDR3 region: CAWSPTHSQANYGYTF. The DNA of the CDR3 is TGTGCCTGGAGCCCGACACATTCACAAGCTAACTATGGCTACACCTTC.

The CDR3 nucleotides are TGTGCCAGCAGCCTAGGGGCCTCGCAAACTGAAGCTTTCTTT. Translated: CASSLGASQTEAFF. This chain links TRBV9 with TRBJ1-1; a possible D gene is TRBD1 (5 bases). Germline CDR1 is SGDLS and CDR2 is YYNGEE. V gave up 4 bases and J gave up 5 bases, with 15 bases separating them. CDR3 size: 14 residues.

The sample holds one count of this clone. The chain is built from TRBV27 and TRBJ2-1; 10 bases are shared with TRBD2. Unmatched junction bases numbered 9, after V lost 5 bases and J lost 2 bases. This CDR3 region has 17 residues. Germline assignment: CDR1 MNHEY and CDR2 SMNVEV (reference sequence). The CDR3 sequence is CASSPIAGGVTYNEQFF. The CDR3 DNA is TGTGCCAGCAGTCCGATAGCGGGGGGCGTAACCTACAATGAGCAGTTCTTC.

The gene calls are TRBV9 and TRBJ2-1; D is perhaps TRBD2 (6 bases). Trimming shortened V by 0 bases and J by 2 bases, and 9 bases separated the two germline ends. From germline, CDR1 is SGDLS and CDR2 YYNGEE. This CDR3 is built from 15 residues. CDR3 in amino acids: CASSVVGGAYNEQFF. Written as DNA, the CDR3 is TGTGCCAGCAGCGTAGTTGGCGGGGCCTACAATGAGCAGTTCTTC.

The chain carries TRBV11-2 and TRBJ1-1; D might be TRBD1 (6 bases). Germline V CDR1 and CDR2: SGHAT, FQNNGV. CDR3 length: 14 amino acids. Trimming removed 5 bases at V and 2 bases at J, with 12 bases between. The CDR3 bases are TGTGCCAGCAGCCCCCCGGACAGAAACACTGAAGCTTTCTTT. Translating gives CASSPPDRNTEAFF.

CDR3 coding DNA: TGTGCCAGCAGCTTATGGGGGACAGGCTCCCCCTACGAGCAGTACTTC. It yields the protein CASSLWGTGSPYEQYF. This chain uses TRBV5-5 with TRBJ2-7; 8 bases are shared with TRBD1. This CDR3 is built from 16 residues. V dropped 2 bases and J dropped 2; count of bases not matched to a gene: 9. CDR1 is SGHKS and CDR2 is YYEKEE in the germline V gene (reference sequence).

The V gene is TRBV6-6, the J gene TRBJ1-1; no clear D. Germline assignment: CDR1 MNHNY and CDR2 SVGAGI (reference sequence). The CDR3 runs 14 residues. Trimming took off 0 bases at V and 8 bases at J, with 13 bases between the two ends. CDR3 nucleotides: TGTGCCAGCAGTTACTCAGAGGGAAGACGCGAAGCTTTCTTT. This gives the protein CASSYSEGRREAFF.

DNA of the CDR3: TGTGCCAGCAGAGGGAGCGGGGGTACCGGGGAGCTGTTTTTT. It codes for CASRGSGGTGELFF. This rearrangement joins TRBV6-5 to TRBJ2-2, with 8 bases matching TRBD2. The CDR3 runs to 14 residues. From germline, CDR1 is MNHEY and CDR2 SVGAGI. V dropped 6 bases and J dropped 5; count of bases not matched to a gene: 5.

This sequence joins TRBV5-6 and TRBJ2-1, with 9 nucleotides matching TRBD1. V gave up 4 bases and J gave up 10 bases; unmatched junction bases: 9. The germline V gene encodes CDR1 SGHDT and CDR2 YYEEEE. There are 14 residues in the CDR3. The CDR3 sequence is CASSSGTGLGEQFF. The CDR3 DNA is TGTGCCAGCAGCAGCGGGACAGGGTTGGGAGAGCAGTTCTTC.

The chain has TRBV9 and TRBJ2-1; weak D call: TRBD2 (6 bases). This CDR3 contains 15 residues. V lost 0 bases and J 2 bases, leaving 9 bases between the germline ends. Germline CDR1 is SGDLS and CDR2 is YYNGEE. CDR3 DNA: TGTGCCAGCAGCGTAGGCGGGAATCCCTACAATGAGCAGTTCTTC. Its protein is CASSVGGNPYNEQFF.

This clone showed up just once. This rearrangement joins TRBV19 to TRBJ2-1, with 11 bases identical to TRBD2. CDR3 length: 17 residues. V lost 5 bases to trimming and J lost 7 bases; unmatched junction nucleotides: 13. Germline CDR1 reads LNHDA; CDR2 reads SQIVND (reference sequence). The CDR3 DNA follows: TGTGCCAGTAGTTCCGACCCTGGGTTAGCGGGGGGGAATGAGCAGTTCTTC. This translates into CASSSDPGLAGGNEQFF.

By sample fraction, this clone is medium-sized. The V and J genes are TRBV2 and TRBJ1-1; possibly TRBD1 for D (5 bases). The V gene lost 7 bases and the J gene lost 7 bases, with 16 bases spanning the gap. The germline V gene encodes CDR1 SNHLY and CDR2 FYNNEI. This CDR3 is 13 amino acids long. The CDR3 sequence is CASTSGLVVEAFF. The DNA for the CDR3 is TGTGCCAGCACGTCAGGGCTTGTAGTTGAAGCTTTCTTT.

The chain couples TRBV5-6 to TRBJ2-7, with D possibly being TRBD1 (6 bases). The CDR3 length is 12 residues. The V and J ends lost 7 bases and 3 bases respectively, with 11 bases between them. Germline assignment: CDR1 SGHDT and CDR2 YYEEEE. Here the CDR3 reads CASSGASYEQYF. The CDR3 DNA reads TGTGCCAGCTCAGGGGCGAGCTACGAGCAGTACTTC.